This passage covers 17 T cell receptor beta chains from one sample sequenced in a study of response to subunit inactivated influenza vaccine. One entry per CDR3 protein, called by TCRdb with MiXCR from the RT-PCR reads. Seen here are roughly 670,000 distinct CDR3 sequences, 12% to 15% observed once, and the top ten hold around 7.6%. The sequences come from PBMCs from blood, collected about 14 days before vaccination. The receptor source for this set is a man aged 50 or older who received an inactivated influenza vaccine.

V usage is TRBV5-1 and J usage is TRBJ2-1; no reliable D call. V lost 5 bases, J lost 9 bases, and 12 bases lay in between. This CDR3 has 12 residues. Looked up from germline, CDR1 is SGHRS and CDR2 is YFSETQ. CDR3: CASSPDGLEQFF. The CDR3 DNA sequence: TGCGCCAGCAGTCCCGACGGCCTTGAGCAGTTCTTC.

The V gene is TRBV2, the J gene TRBJ2-7; TRBD1 might be the D (6 bases). The length of the CDR3 is 14 residues. The ends were cut back, 7 bases at V and 2 bases at J, with 15 bases in the middle. CDR1 SNHLY and CDR2 FYNNEI come from the germline V gene. CDR3 in amino acids: CASTPRDKPYEQYF. The CDR3 DNA is TGTGCCAGCACCCCCCGGGACAAACCCTACGAGCAGTACTTC.

A few counts support this clonotype. The CDR3 DNA reads TGTGCCTGGAGTGTACTAGGCCACCAGCCCCAGCATTTT. It is translated as CAWSVLGHQPQHF. The chain couples TRBV30 to TRBJ1-5; D gene unclear. Trimming left V 0 bases short and J 7 bases short, with 10 bases between. The CDR3 is 13 amino acids. Per the germline V gene, CDR1 is GTSNPN and CDR2 is SVGIG (reference sequence).

In its sample, this clonotype was seen many times. The chain recombines TRBV12-3 or TRBV12-4 with TRBJ1-2; D not certain. CDR3 size: 12 residues. V lost 1 base to trimming and J lost 8 bases, with 8 bases between them. The CDR3 protein is CASSLGVGGYTF. Written as DNA, the CDR3 is TGTGCCAGCAGTTTAGGGGTTGGAGGCTACACCTTC.

The chain recombines TRBV10-3 with TRBJ2-1; 7 bases map to TRBD1. Germline loops: CDR1 ENHRY, CDR2 SYGVKD. V lost 0 bases and J lost 7; bases outside the gene matches: 6. The CDR3 covers 15 residues. CDR3 in amino acids: CAISESRTGRNEQFF. For the CDR3, the DNA is TGTGCCATCAGTGAGTCGAGGACAGGTAGAAATGAGCAGTTCTTC.

The chain uses TRBV6-2 or TRBV6-3 and TRBJ2-3; 14 bases agree with TRBD2. V gave up 6 bases and J gave up 3 bases; unmatched junction bases: 8. CDR3 size: 17 residues. Germline V lookup: CDR1 MNHEY, CDR2 SVGEGT. The CDR3 reads CASRTGTSGSLTDTQYF. CDR3 sequence (DNA): TGTGCCAGCAGGACCGGGACTAGCGGGAGTTTGACAGATACGCAGTATTTT.

The sample holds a few counts of this clonotype. This chain links TRBV6-2 or TRBV6-3 with TRBJ2-7; TRBD1 is a possible D gene (6 bases). This CDR3 region has 12 residues. Germline loops: CDR1 MNHEY, CDR2 SVGEGT. V was pared by 8 bases and J by 4 bases, with 12 bases between. CDR3 in amino acids: CASSGAGYEQYF. The DNA for the CDR3 is TGTGCCAGCTCAGGGGCGGGTTACGAGCAGTACTTC.

V and J are TRBV20-1 and TRBJ2-7, with D hard to call. The CDR3 runs 11 residues. Germline CDR1 and CDR2: DFQATT and SNEGSKA (reference sequence). This CDR3 is CSGGTSYEQYF. CDR3 DNA: TGCAGCGGCGGCACTTCCTACGAGCAGTACTTC.

V is TRBV6-5 and J is TRBJ1-2; D is uncertain. CDR1 and CDR2 from the germline V gene are MNHEY and SVGAGI. The V end was cut by 2 bases, the J end by 3 bases, with 10 bases between. This CDR3 is built from 14 residues. CDR3 in DNA: TGTGCCAGCAGTTACAAGGACTTCGACTATGGCTACACCTTC. This gives the protein CASSYKDFDYGYTF.

This chain connects TRBV12-3 or TRBV12-4 to TRBJ2-3, with a possible D match to TRBD1 (5 bases). The CDR3 sequence is 15 residues long. V gave up 5 bases and J gave up 1 base, with 13 bases separating them. CDR3 in DNA: TGTGCCAGCAGTCCCAGGGTGATCGGCACAGATACGCAGTATTTT. Its protein is CASSPRVIGTDTQYF.

The V gene is TRBV10-3, the J gene TRBJ2-3, with a possible D match to TRBD2 (6 bases). Germline lookup yields CDR1 ENHRY and CDR2 SYGVKD. The CDR3 runs to 14 residues. V was shortened by 8 bases and J by 0 bases, with 12 bases between the two germline ends. The CDR3: CAISRGFSTDTQYF. CDR3 sequence (DNA): TGTGCCATCTCGCGGGGCTTTAGCACAGATACGCAGTATTTT.

This clonotype was picked up a small number of times. This chain connects TRBV4-3 to TRBJ1-1; 9 bases fit TRBD1. Germline CDR1 and CDR2: LGHNA and YSLEER. The CDR3 spans 14 residues. J gave up 6 bases and V 5 bases, and 7 bases lay outside the gene matches. The CDR3 region has the DNA TGCGCCAGCAGCTTAGGGACAGGGAGACCTGAAGCTTTCTTT. This translates into CASSLGTGRPEAFF.

This clonotype was found a few times. The chain uses TRBV12-3 or TRBV12-4 and TRBJ2-7; D may be TRBD2 (6 bases). The CDR3 sequence is 13 residues long. Trimming cost V 2 bases and J 4 bases, with 9 bases left between them. The CDR3 coding sequence is TGTGCCAGCAGTTTACATGGGGGGTACGAGCAGTACTTC. This encodes CASSLHGGYEQYF.

In this sample, this clonotype turned up a few times. The chain is built from TRBV19 and TRBJ2-2; 7 bases agree with TRBD2. Germline CDR1 LNHDA, CDR2 SQIVND (reference sequence). With 3 bases clipped from V and 1 base from J, the junction kept 2 bases outside the gene matches. The CDR3 length is 15 residues. The CDR3 nucleotides read TGTGCCAGTAGTATCTTAGCGGGGAACACCGGGGAGCTGTTTTTT. It translates to CASSILAGNTGELFF.

This clonotype was found a few times. The J gene is TRBJ2-5, the V gene TRBV25-1; 8 bases line up with TRBD2. With V trimmed by 2 bases and J by 4 bases, 9 bases remained unmatched. This CDR3 has 16 residues. Germline loops: CDR1 MGHDK, CDR2 SYGVNS. In nucleotides, the CDR3 is TGTGCCAGCAGTGAACGTAGTCTAGCGGGTGCAGAGACCCAGTACTTC. Translated, it gives CASSERSLAGAETQYF.

The V gene is TRBV2, the J gene TRBJ2-1; weak D call: TRBD2 (6 bases). V shed 7 bases and J shed 4 bases, with 11 bases lying between them. Germline loops: CDR1 SNHLY, CDR2 FYNNEI. The CDR3 covers 13 residues. The CDR3 coding sequence is TGTGCCAGCACGGTAGCGGAGTACAATGAGCAGTTCTTC. The encoded protein is CASTVAEYNEQFF.

The rearrangement links TRBV15 to TRBJ1-2; D is ambiguous. V was clipped by 0 bases and J by 14 bases, with 22 bases between them. Germline loops: CDR1 LNHNV, CDR2 YYDKDF (reference sequence). The CDR3 extends over 15 amino acids. This chain's CDR3 is CATSRDLYSTQDQTF. The CDR3 coding sequence is TGTGCCACCAGCAGAGATCTCTATTCTACCCAGGACCAGACCTTC.